This T cell receptor beta chain was identified in a study of blood T cells in healthy people across ages. A second PCR of roughly 6 to 12 cycles used a sample-barcoded 5' primer and a J-beta primer mix. TCRdb called the 5' RACE reads again in MiXCR, with one record for every CDR3 protein. The sample lists approximately 1,100,000 distinct CDR3 sequences, less than 50% occurring once. CDR3 length equals 14 residues. The trim removed 8 bases at V and 8 bases at J, leaving 7 bases unmatched. The V gene's germline CDR1 is ENHRY and CDR2 SYGVKD. A note on this clonotype: Its antigen is not identified.

Study results and caveats: Expanded clonotype changes were possibly confounded by unknown donor CMV status. Naive and antigen-experienced cells could not be conclusively compared, given unsorted PBMCs.

The receptor was derived from a woman aged 55-69 years in good health. Specimen: blood. The chain combines TRBV10-3 with TRBJ1-6; 9 nucleotides line up with TRBD1. The CDR3 DNA reads TGTGCCATCCGACCGGGACAGGGAGATTCACCCCTCCACTTT. Amino acids: CAIRPGQGDSPLHF.